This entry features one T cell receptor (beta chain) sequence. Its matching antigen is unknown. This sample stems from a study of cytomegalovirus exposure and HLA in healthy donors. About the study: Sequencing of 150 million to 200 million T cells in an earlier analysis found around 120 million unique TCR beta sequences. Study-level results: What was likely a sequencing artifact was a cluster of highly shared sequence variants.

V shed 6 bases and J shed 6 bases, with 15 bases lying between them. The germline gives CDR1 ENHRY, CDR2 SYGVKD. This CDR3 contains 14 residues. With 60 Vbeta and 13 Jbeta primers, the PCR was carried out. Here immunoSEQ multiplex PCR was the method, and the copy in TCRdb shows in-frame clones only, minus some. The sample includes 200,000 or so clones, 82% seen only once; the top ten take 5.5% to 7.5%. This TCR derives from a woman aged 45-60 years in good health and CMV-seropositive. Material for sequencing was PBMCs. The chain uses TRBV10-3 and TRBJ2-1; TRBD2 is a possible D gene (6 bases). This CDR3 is CAISGGDPFNEQFF. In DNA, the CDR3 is TGTGCCATCAGCGGGGGAGACCCGTTCAATGAGCAGTTCTTC.